The 25 T cell receptor beta chains below were found in one sample sequenced in a study of human T cells and chemical hapten exposure. Sample time point: pre-sensitization, week 0. Documented treatment: therapeutic diphenylcyclopropenone sensitization with weekly scalp DPC. Using its own MiXCR run on the RACE reads, TCRdb lists one record per CDR3 protein. The sample consists of 50,000 to 65,000 distinct CDR3 sequences, approximately 10% of them appearing once. The sequenced sample was whole blood, obtained in connection with sensitization to the hapten diphenylcyclopropenone (DPC). The receptors derive from a woman aged 40 to 50 with alopecia areata. Some clones in this sample may be carry-over from other donors' samples.

This clonotype has at least ten counts. This chain joins TRBV12-3 or TRBV12-4 and TRBJ2-6; 8 nucleotides match TRBD2. The length of the CDR3 is 16 residues. V lost 6 bases, J lost 0 bases, and 4 bases stayed unmatched. The CDR3: CASRSGGNSGANVLTF. The CDR3 nucleotides are TGTGCCAGCAGGAGCGGGGGCAACTCTGGGGCCAACGTCCTGACTTTC.

Written as DNA, the CDR3 is TGTGCCAGCTCACCACCGAGTACAGGGCAGGGTGGCTACACCTTC. Amino acids: CASSPPSTGQGGYTF. The gene calls are TRBV18 and TRBJ1-2, with D maybe TRBD1 (6 bases). The CDR3 sequence is 15 residues long. Germline assignment: CDR1 KGHSH and CDR2 LQKENI. The V end was cut by 0 bases, the J end by 7 bases, with 15 bases between. Full variable domain (missing parts from reference TRBV18 and TRBJ1-2): NAGVMQNPRHLVRRRGQEARLRCSPMKGHSHVYWYRQLPEEGLKFMVYLQKENIIDESGMPKERFSAEFPKEGPSILRIQQVVRGDSAAYFCASSPPSTGQGGYTFGSGTRLTVV.

This clonotype was seen a handful of times. The V and J genes are TRBV3-1 and TRBJ2-2; D is possibly TRBD1 or TRBD2 (6 bases each). The germline CDR1 and CDR2 sequences are LGHDT and YNNKEL (reference sequence). CDR3 length: 16 amino acids. V lost 0 bases, J lost 3 bases, and 11 bases lay in between. CDR3 in DNA: TGTGCCAGCAGCCAAGATCAGGGGACTCACACCGGGGAGCTGTTTTTT. Translated: CASSQDQGTHTGELFF.

The chain links TRBV5-6 to TRBJ1-3; TRBD1 is a possible D gene (5 bases). The V gene's germline CDR1 is SGHDT and CDR2 YYEEEE. The CDR3 contains 14 residues. V was cut by 3 bases and J by 4 bases, with 11 bases left in between. The CDR3 coding sequence is TGTGCCAGCAGCTCCGGGACTTCCGGAAACACCATATATTTT. It encodes CASSSGTSGNTIYF.

This clonotype appeared a few times. The gene calls are TRBV9 and TRBJ2-1, with 14 nucleotides matching TRBD2. The CDR3 covers 16 residues. Germline CDR1 SGDLS, CDR2 YYNGEE. Trimming took 4 bases from V and 8 from J; bases not matched to a gene: 8. CDR3: CASSPRLAGGKDEQFF. CDR3 nucleotides: TGTGCCAGCAGCCCGAGACTAGCGGGGGGGAAGGATGAGCAGTTCTTC. Together with reference TRBV9 and TRBJ2-1, the CDR3 gives the full variable domain: DSGVTQTPKHLITATGQRVTLRCSPRSGDLSVYWYQQSLDQGLQFLIQYYNGEERAKGNILERFSAQQFPDLHSELNLSSLELGDSALYFCASSPRLAGGKDEQFFGPGTRLTVL.

This clonotype was counted many times. The chain is built from TRBV20-1 and TRBJ2-4, with a possible D match to TRBD1 (5 bases). Germline-derived CDR1 and CDR2 are DFQATT and SNEGSKA (reference sequence). Trimming left V 8 bases short and J 2 bases short, with 13 bases between. This CDR3 comprises 13 residues. This CDR3 reads CSSQGASKNIQYF. The CDR3, as DNA: TGCAGTTCACAAGGGGCGTCCAAAAACATTCAGTACTTC.

The chain carries TRBV20-1 and TRBJ2-3; 8 bases align to TRBD2. From germline, CDR1 is DFQATT and CDR2 SNEGSKA (reference sequence). The length of the CDR3 is 16 residues. Unmatched junction bases numbered 8, after V lost 2 bases and J lost 1 base. CDR3 in DNA: TGCAGTGCTAGAATACAAGCGGGGGTAGGCACAGATACGCAGTATTTT. Translated: CSARIQAGVGTDTQYF.

The chain couples TRBV9 to TRBJ2-7, with no clear D. CDR1 and CDR2 from the germline V gene are SGDLS and YYNGEE. The V gene lost 0 bases and the J gene lost 4 bases, with 8 bases spanning the gap. This CDR3 spans 13 amino acids. CDR3 DNA sequence: TGTGCCAGCAGCGTAGAGGGCTGGTACGAGCAGTACTTC. Its translation: CASSVEGWYEQYF.

This clonotype has at least ten counts. V gene TRBV5-1 combines with J gene TRBJ1-2; D uncertain. The V and J ends lost 2 bases and 8 bases respectively, with 16 bases between them. This CDR3 spans 14 amino acids. Germline CDR1 reads SGHRS; CDR2 reads YFSETQ. The CDR3 bases are TGCGCCAGCAGCTTATGGCCGGGTGATCGCGGCTACACCTTC. This sequence encodes CASSLWPGDRGYTF. The variable domain in full, with the rest retrieved from reference TRBV5-1 and TRBJ1-2, is KAGVTQTPRYLIKTRGQQVTLSCSPISGHRSVSWYQQTPGQGLQFLFEYFSETQRNKGNFPGRFSGRQFSNSRSEMNVSTLELGDSALYLCASSLWPGDRGYTFGSGTRLTVV.

This clonotype was observed at least ten times. This rearrangement joins TRBV5-1 to TRBJ1-2; possible D gene TRBD1, 6 bases. The CDR3 is made up of 15 amino acids. CDR1 SGHRS and CDR2 YFSETQ come from the germline V gene. The ends were cut back, 8 bases at V and 4 bases at J, with 21 bases in the middle. The CDR3 loop is CASGEAGGASYGYTF. The CDR3 DNA is TGCGCCAGTGGCGAGGCGGGGGGCGCAAGCTATGGCTACACCTTC.

The chain has TRBV10-3 and TRBJ2-2; possible D gene TRBD1, 6 bases. Germline V lookup: CDR1 ENHRY, CDR2 SYGVKD. This CDR3 contains 14 residues. V was shortened by 4 bases and J by 4 bases, with 10 bases between the two germline ends. This CDR3 is CAISGGPFTGELFF. CDR3 sequence (DNA): TGTGCCATCAGTGGGGGGCCTTTCACCGGGGAGCTGTTTTTT.

Turning to this clonotype: Being one base from a much bigger clone, this may be a read error. CDR3 nucleotide sequence: TGTGCCAGCAGCCCGACGGGCCATGGGCAGTTCTTC. Translated, it gives CASSPTGHGQFF. This chain joins TRBV11-3 and TRBJ2-1; D is unclear. CDR1 SGHNT and CDR2 YENEEA come from the germline V gene. V gave up 5 bases and J gave up 12 bases, with 14 bases separating them. The CDR3 has 12 amino acids.

V gene TRBV2 combines with J gene TRBJ2-1; D possibly corresponds to TRBD1 (5 bases). V was pared by 4 bases and J by 2 bases, with 6 bases between. The germline V gene has CDR1 SNHLY and CDR2 FYNNEI. The CDR3 is 13 residues long. The CDR3 DNA follows: TGTGCCAGCAGTGGACAGCCCTACAATGAGCAGTTCTTC. It translates to CASSGQPYNEQFF.

The rearrangement joins TRBV20-1 to TRBJ2-7, with D perhaps assigned TRBD1 or TRBD2 (5 bases each). V lost 0 bases, J lost 4 bases, and 13 bases lay in between. Germline CDR1 DFQATT, CDR2 SNEGSKA (reference sequence). The CDR3 contains 14 residues. The CDR3 DNA reads TGCAGTGCTAGAGATCGTGTGAGGGGTTACGAGCAGTACTTC. Translation: CSARDRVRGYEQYF.

This rearrangement joins TRBV5-5 to TRBJ2-7, with D perhaps TRBD2 (5 bases). V was pared by 5 bases and J by 7 bases, with 16 bases between. Germline CDR1 and CDR2: SGHKS and YYEKEE (reference sequence). The CDR3 consists of 13 residues. The CDR3 nucleotides are TGTGCCAGCAGACGAGGGCGTCTGGGAGAGCAGTACTTC. Translating it yields CASRRGRLGEQYF.

The table lists this clonotype with many counts. The chain links TRBV10-3 to TRBJ1-1; weak D call: TRBD1 (5 bases). CDR1 and CDR2 from the germline V gene are ENHRY and SYGVKD. V lost 0 bases, J lost 4 bases, and 9 bases lay in between. The CDR3 totals 14 residues. The CDR3 reads CAISESGGGTEAFF. Here the CDR3 DNA reads TGTGCCATCAGTGAGTCGGGGGGTGGCACTGAAGCTTTCTTT.

The chain uses TRBV29-1 and TRBJ1-2; D is perhaps TRBD1 (6 bases). The V end was cut by 4 bases, the J end by 1 base, with 10 bases between. The CDR3 extends over 13 amino acids. The germline gives CDR1 SQVTM, CDR2 ANQGSEA. For the CDR3, the DNA is TGCAGCGTTGCAGGGGCTCTTAACTATGGCTACACCTTC. Encoded protein: CSVAGALNYGYTF.

There are many counts of this clonotype. The gene calls are TRBV20-1 and TRBJ2-3; weak D call: TRBD1 (5 bases). The CDR3 loop spans 13 amino acids. From germline, CDR1 is DFQATT and CDR2 SNEGSKA (reference sequence). Trimming pared 5 bases from V and 8 bases from J, leaving 17 bases between. The CDR3 DNA reads TGCAGTGCTGGGGCCAGAGAACTTGGTACGCAGTATTTT. This codes for CSAGARELGTQYF.

The rearrangement joins TRBV29-1 to TRBJ2-7; TRBD2 might be the D (5 bases). The germline CDR1 and CDR2 sequences are SQVTM and ANQGSEA. The CDR3 runs 11 residues. The germline V and J ends were trimmed by 6 bases and 7 bases, with 13 bases remaining between them. In nucleotides, the CDR3 is TGCAGCGTCGAGGGTTGGGGTGAGCAGTACTTC. This gives the protein CSVEGWGEQYF.

This clonotype was observed at least ten times. This chain joins TRBV2 and TRBJ1-2; D gene ambiguous. CDR1 SNHLY and CDR2 FYNNEI come from the germline V gene. The CDR3 covers 13 residues. The CDR3 DNA reads as TGTGCTAGGGCCCGGCCAAAGGCGTATGGCTACACCTTC. This codes for CARARPKAYGYTF.

There are many counts of this clonotype. The chain employs TRBV3-1 and TRBJ1-5, with 7 bases fitting TRBD1. The CDR3 extends over 16 amino acids. CDR1 is LGHDT and CDR2 is YNNKEL in the germline V gene (reference sequence). V was pared by 4 bases and J by 7 bases, with 13 bases of the junction left unmatched. CDR3 sequence reads: CASSPGGGGPRQPQHF. DNA for the CDR3: TGTGCCAGCAGCCCGGGGGGAGGGGGCCCGAGGCAGCCCCAGCATTTT.

There are many counts of this clonotype. This chain joins TRBV5-5 and TRBJ2-7; 8 nucleotides agree with TRBD1. Germline V gives CDR1 SGHKS, CDR2 YYEKEE (reference sequence). This CDR3 contains 15 residues. V dropped 1 base and J dropped 4; count of bases not matched to a gene: 7. This CDR3 is CASSLSSTGDYEQYF. CDR3 in DNA: TGTGCCAGCAGCTTGTCATCGACAGGGGATTACGAGCAGTACTTC.

With regard to this clonotype: One end of the junction is discordant with germline, which a read error may explain. This chain uses TRBV7-2 with TRBJ2-5, with D hard to call. The CDR3 consists of 16 residues. Germline lookup yields CDR1 SGHTA and CDR2 FQGNSA. The CDR3 region has the DNA TGTGTCAGCAGCCTAGGAACGGCCCCGTACCAAGAGACCCAGTACTTC. Protein: CVSSLGTAPYQETQYF.

The CDR3 loop reads CSVTRQEGGNEQFF. The CDR3 DNA reads TGCAGCGTTACCCGACAGGAGGGGGGCAATGAGCAGTTCTTC. The V and J genes are TRBV29-1 and TRBJ2-1; D might be TRBD1 or TRBD2, each matching 6 bases. This CDR3 comprises 14 residues. The ends were cut back, 5 bases at V and 6 bases at J, with 17 bases in the middle. CDR1 and CDR2 (germline): SQVTM, ANQGSEA.

This chain links TRBV2 with TRBJ1-1; 8 nucleotides match TRBD1. The CDR3 spans 15 residues. Germline assignment: CDR1 SNHLY and CDR2 FYNNEI. V lost 0 bases, J lost 10 bases, and 10 bases stayed unmatched. CDR3 region: CASSEARTGSWRAFF. The CDR3 DNA reads TGTGCCAGCAGTGAAGCGCGGACAGGGAGCTGGCGAGCTTTCTTT.